The T cell receptor (beta chain) described here comes from a study of cytotoxic CD8 clonotypes in ibrutinib-treated CLL. Between the trimmed V and J ends, which lost 5 bases and 2 bases, there was a span of 13 bases. CDR1 is SGHAT and CDR2 is FQNNGV in the germline V gene. The CDR3 totals 15 residues. Sequenced by immunoSEQ multiplex PCR; TCRdb stores in-frame clones only, minus some. The sample consists of some 27,000 clones, roughly 50% of them appearing once. This sequence joins TRBV11-2 and TRBJ2-1; D remains unclear. This TCR came from a human donor with chronic lymphocytic leukemia. The starting material was PBMCs, obtained before ibrutinib treatment. The CDR3 loop is CASSLSGGAYNEQFF. The CDR3 DNA follows: TGTGCCAGCAGCCTCAGTGGCGGAGCCTACAATGAGCAGTTCTTC.